This T cell receptor beta chain is drawn from a study of graft-versus-host responses after intestinal transplantation. Study-wide background: The transplants performed in recipients were multivisceral, liver-intestinal, or isolated intestinal. Overall study findings and caveats: The authors found GvH clones in recipient marrow, some appearing first in ileum or blood. The study found high graft-versus-host to host-versus-graft clonal ratios in allografts of patients with graft-donor T cell macrochimerism.

Assay: immunoSEQ multiplex PCR; the TCRdb copy retains only in-frame clones and omits some. The sample lists 75,000 to 100,000 clones, over 80% occurring once. In the case of this clone: The antigen is undetermined.

Germline CDR1 is MNHEY and CDR2 is SMNVEV (reference sequence). V gave up 7 bases and J gave up 1 base, with 19 bases separating them. The CDR3 has 17 residues. The sample was unstimulated CD8+ T cells sorted from spleen or lymph node cells, taken before intestinal transplant. The receptor comes from a human donor who received an intestinal transplant. The V and J genes are TRBV27 and TRBJ2-2; D might be TRBD2 (5 bases). Written as DNA, the CDR3 is TGTGCCAGCACAAGTCCGATGCGGGTAGGGAACACCGGGGAGCTGTTTTTT. This gives the protein CASTSPMRVGNTGELFF.